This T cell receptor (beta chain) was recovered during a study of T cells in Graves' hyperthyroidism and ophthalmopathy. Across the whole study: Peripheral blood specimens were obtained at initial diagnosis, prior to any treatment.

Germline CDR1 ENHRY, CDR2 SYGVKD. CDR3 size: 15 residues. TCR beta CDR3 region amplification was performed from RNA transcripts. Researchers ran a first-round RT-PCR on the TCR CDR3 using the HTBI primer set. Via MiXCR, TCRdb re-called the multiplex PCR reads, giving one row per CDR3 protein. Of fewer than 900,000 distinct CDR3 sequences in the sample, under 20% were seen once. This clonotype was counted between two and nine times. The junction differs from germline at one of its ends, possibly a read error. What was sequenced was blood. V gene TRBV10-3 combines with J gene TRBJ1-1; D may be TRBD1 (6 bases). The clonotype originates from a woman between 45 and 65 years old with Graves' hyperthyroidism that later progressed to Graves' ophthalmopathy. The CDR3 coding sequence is TGTGCCAGCAGTGACAGGAAGGGGACACACACTGAAGCTTTCTTT. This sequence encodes CASSDRKGTHTEAFF.